This TCR beta chain was recorded in a study of blood T cell repertoires in COVID-19 (dated by TCRdb to 2020 to 2021). Turning to the overall study: Samples from collaborators originated in the United States, Italy and Spain and spanned both the acute and convalescent phases of COVID-19. The prospective study material was composed of cDNA or gDNA derived from T cells, B-cell-depleted T cells, or PBMCs. The dataset comprised deeply sampled blood TCRbeta repertoires from subjects exposed to, actively infected with, or recovered from COVID-19. The repertoires were released in a freely available public database meant as a resource for research on the immune response to SARS-CoV-2. Samples were obtained from the ongoing ImmuneRACE study (first 160 participants) and from about 1,300 subjects provided by 6 global collaborators. Sample metadata almost always included a de-identified subject ID, COVID-19 status, age in years and sex. Where available, HLA class I and class II types were obtained from metadata supplied by the sample provider rather than from assay-based typing. General findings and caveats noted by the study authors: Clinical and demographic metadata were provided uncurated, with the amount varying by source and participant.

Whole blood was collected in K2EDTA tubes by collaborating institutions according to the institutions' own protocols. For TCRbeta analysis, collaborators shipped samples as frozen whole blood, isolated PBMCs, or DNA extracted from either of those sample types. With regard to this clone: What antigen it recognizes has not been identified. Base qualities were left out, and no much larger clone turns up one base away.

TCRbeta CDR3 regions were amplified from genomic DNA by means of the immunoSEQ Assay, a bias-controlled multiplex PCR. Regarding the original processing steps: The number of nucleated cells in each sample was estimated by amplification of reference gene primers within the assay. Sequence reads were collapsed and filtered to measure the absolute abundance of every unique TCRbeta CDR3 rearrangement. Productive Simpson clonality was computed per sample as the square root of Simpson's diversity index over productive rearrangements. The table comes from immuneACCESS by way of TCRdb, which keeps in-frame sequences with V and J called. Part of the clones is missing from these tables; in studies checked, under half for an unresolved V gene and the rest for unknown reasons. The V and J calls and clone size are taken from that table; D and trimming were inferred from the DNA. This sample is represented by 150,000 to 200,000 clones; 85% of them were singletons. The ten largest clones add up to around 3.2% of the sample.

This TCR was recovered from a human donor with acute or convalescent COVID-19. The donor label of this sample is uncertain. Source material: peripheral blood.

The DNA sequence follows: TGTGCCAGCAACGGGGACTATGGCTACACCTTC. Its protein product is CASNGDYGYTF. The rearranged chain carries TRBV6-7 and TRBJ1-2; no D gene can be assigned with confidence. TRBV6-7 qualifies as an ORF whose function is uncertain. The CDR3 has 11 amino acids, counting the end cysteine and phenylalanine. Only the CDR3 DNA is retained, 33 bases long and in frame from the first base. At the junction V is shortened by 7 bases and J by 3 bases, with 6 bases in between.